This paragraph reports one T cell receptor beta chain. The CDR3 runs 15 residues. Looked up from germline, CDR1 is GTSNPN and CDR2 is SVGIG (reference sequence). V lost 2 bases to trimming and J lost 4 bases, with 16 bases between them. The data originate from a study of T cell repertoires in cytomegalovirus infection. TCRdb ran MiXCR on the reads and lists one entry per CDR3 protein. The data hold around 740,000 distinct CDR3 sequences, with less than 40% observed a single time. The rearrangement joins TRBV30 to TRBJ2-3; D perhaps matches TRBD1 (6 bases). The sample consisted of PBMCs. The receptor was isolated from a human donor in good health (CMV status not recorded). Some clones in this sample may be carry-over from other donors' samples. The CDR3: CAWSRKGTGSDTQYF. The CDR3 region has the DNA TGTGCCTGGAGTCGTAAGGGAACAGGGTCAGATACGCAGTATTTT.